These T cell receptor beta chains were read from a single sample in a study of blood T cell repertoires in COVID-19. TCRdb's table, derived via immunoSEQ multiplex PCR, lists solely in-frame clones and lacks some. The table records about 200,000 clones, about 84% of them present only once. The material sequenced was peripheral blood. Receptors originate from a woman of 80 years or more with acute or convalescent COVID-19. The CDR3 runs from the conserved cysteine through the conserved F or W. Not every row has a clone size; where given, it reads once, few, many or a size class.

length: 16; size: NA; V: TRBV21-1; J: TRBJ2-5; CDR3: CASSLGSGGMRETQYF
length: 12; size: NA; V: TRBV4-1; J: TRBJ2-1; CDR3: CASSQAKSEQFF
length: 14; size: NA; V: TRBV6-6; J: TRBJ1-4; CDR3: CASSFDRANEKLFF
length: 19; size: once; V: TRBV24-1; J: TRBJ1-3; CDR3: CATSDSRDRGIGSGNTIYF
length: 14; size: once; V: TRBV6-5; J: TRBJ1-2; CDR3: CASRNVGARYGYTF
length: 13; size: NA; V: TRBV6-5; J: TRBJ2-7; CDR3: CAIDRGSSYEQYF
length: 14; size: NA; V: TRBV9; J: TRBJ1-4; CDR3: CASSETGKGEKLFF
length: 13; size: NA; V: TRBV7-9; J: TRBJ2-7; CDR3: CASSVLAGYEQYF
length: 16; size: NA; V: TRBV30; J: TRBJ2-7; CDR3: CAWSVGLAGVSYEQYF
length: 15; size: NA; V: TRBV19; J: TRBJ2-7; CDR3: CASSIPGGTSYEQYF
length: 15; size: NA; V: TRBV3-1/TRBV3-2; J: TRBJ1-4; CDR3: CASSHTTGGYEKLFF
length: 15; size: NA; V: TRBV5-1; J: TRBJ1-5; CDR3: CASSLDRSSNQPQHF
length: 12; size: many; V: TRBV7-9; J: TRBJ2-5; CDR3: CASTGTGETQYF
length: 13; size: NA; V: TRBV10-2; J: TRBJ1-1; CDR3: CASSLGSYTEAFF
length: 11; size: NA; V: TRBV20-1; J: TRBJ2-7; CDR3: CSAHRVPEQYF
length: 15; size: NA; V: TRBV7-2; J: TRBJ2-2; CDR3: CASSGRGRGTGELFF
length: 14; size: few; V: TRBV19; J: TRBJ1-1; CDR3: CASSIGYRKTEAFF
length: 17; size: NA; V: TRBV19; J: TRBJ1-5; CDR3: CASSSGTGGRSNQPQHF
length: 11; size: NA; V: TRBV27; J: TRBJ2-1; CDR3: CASSSLAVQFF
length: 15; size: few; V: TRBV7-8; J: TRBJ1-6; CDR3: CASSPVGTGNSPLHF
length: 12; size: few; V: TRBV29-1; J: TRBJ1-1; CDR3: CSVDSGDTEAFF
length: 14; size: NA; V: TRBV5-6; J: TRBJ1-6; CDR3: CASSWGRGHSPLHF
length: 16; size: NA; V: TRBV19; J: TRBJ2-2; CDR3: CATPSSGSTNTGELFF
length: 15; size: NA; V: TRBV7-3; J: TRBJ2-3; CDR3: CASSSRRAEVDTQYF
length: 16; size: NA; V: TRBV28; J: TRBJ2-1; CDR3: CASSSQLAGAYNEQFF
length: 16; size: once; V: TRBV7-3; J: TRBJ2-1; CDR3: CASSLKAGLSYNEQFF
length: 15; size: NA; V: TRBV11-2; J: TRBJ1-2; CDR3: CASSSGTRGDYGYTF
length: 13; size: few; V: TRBV7-9; J: TRBJ2-5; CDR3: CASSLWSQETQYF
length: 15; size: NA; V: TRBV5-1; J: TRBJ2-5; CDR3: CASSTQSTGEETQYF
length: 15; size: NA; V: TRBV14; J: TRBJ2-5; CDR3: CASSQDRSWQETQYF
length: 17; size: NA; V: TRBV7-2; J: TRBJ2-1; CDR3: CASSLGLAVTSYNEQFF
length: 18; size: NA; V: TRBV10-3; J: TRBJ1-1; CDR3: CAISPFQGFTGENTEAFF
length: 15; size: NA; V: TRBV7-9; J: TRBJ2-1; CDR3: CASSLDGRVRNEQFF
length: 11; size: NA; V: TRBV20-1; J: TRBJ2-7; CDR3: CSASRGYEQYF
length: 14; size: NA; V: TRBV25-1; J: TRBJ2-3; CDR3: CASSRGGPPDTQYF
length: 18; size: NA; V: TRBV14; J: TRBJ1-2; CDR3: CASSPPVGRGDHNYGYTF
length: 15; size: NA; V: TRBV7-9; J: TRBJ2-7; CDR3: CASSDTGGRGGEQYF
length: 14; size: NA; V: TRBV7-2; J: TRBJ2-7; CDR3: CASSTDRGGYEQYF
length: 14; size: NA; V: TRBV28; J: TRBJ1-2; CDR3: CASNRPRLNYGYTF
length: 15; size: NA; V: TRBV9; J: TRBJ2-7; CDR3: CASSVVPDTPYEQYF
length: 13; size: once; V: TRBV3-1/TRBV3-2; J: TRBJ1-1; CDR3: CASSQGRSTEAFF
length: 15; size: NA; V: TRBV3-1/TRBV3-2; J: TRBJ1-3; CDR3: CASSQDTVSGNTIYF
length: 14; size: NA; V: TRBV5-5; J: TRBJ1-2; CDR3: CASSLVQVYYGYTF
length: 13; size: NA; V: TRBV2; J: TRBJ1-2; CDR3: CASSGTGAYGYTF
length: 15; size: NA; V: TRBV9; J: TRBJ1-3; CDR3: CASSVRAGAGNTIYF
length: 11; size: NA; V: TRBV10-2; J: TRBJ2-7; CDR3: CATAAGYEQYF
length: 16; size: NA; V: TRBV24-1; J: TRBJ2-1; CDR3: CATSDSGTGTYNEQFF
length: 15; size: NA; V: TRBV25-1; J: TRBJ2-5; CDR3: CASSEWRGGRETQYF
length: 15; size: NA; V: TRBV6-4; J: TRBJ1-1; CDR3: CASSDSGGVGTEAFF
length: 14; size: NA; V: TRBV7-8; J: TRBJ2-5; CDR3: CASSLMDRASAQYF
length: 16; size: once; V: TRBV24-1; J: TRBJ2-3; CDR3: CATSDDRDRGRRTQYF
length: 16; size: NA; V: TRBV5-1; J: TRBJ2-3; CDR3: CASSLTGSGAVDTQYF
length: 14; size: once; V: TRBV10-3; J: TRBJ2-3; CDR3: CAISERREAHTQYF